This is a list of T cell receptor beta chains from one sample in a study of metastatic and nonmetastatic thyroid tumors. TCRdb recomputed clones from the PCR reads via MiXCR. The profile covers 30,000 to 35,000 clones, with about a fifth appearing a single time and 2.5% to 3.5% taken by the ten largest. Source material: tumor tissue. These receptor sequences come from a male donor with papillary thyroid cancer or a benign thyroid nodule (not recorded which). Some clones in this sample may be carry-over from other donors' samples. CDR3s include the opening cysteine and the closing phenylalanine or tryptophan. D genes are given only for firm matches. The size field is filled for only some rows; it gives once, few, many or a size class.

abundance: .
len: 13
d_gene: .
v_gene: TRBV20-1
j_gene: TRBJ2-7
CDR3aa: CSAHSGLSYEQYF
CDR3nt: TGCAGTGCTCACTCGGGGCTTTCCTACGAGCAGTACTTC

abundance: many
len: 15
d_gene: TRBD2
v_gene: TRBV12-3/TRBV12-4
j_gene: TRBJ2-1
CDR3aa: CASSGASGRALEQFF
CDR3nt: TGTGCCAGCAGTGGGGCTAGCGGGAGGGCCTTGGAGCAGTTCTTC

abundance: .
len: 13
d_gene: TRBD1
v_gene: TRBV30
j_gene: TRBJ1-1
CDR3aa: CAWRNRGRTEAFF
CDR3nt: TGTGCCTGGAGGAACAGGGGGCGGACTGAAGCTTTCTTT

abundance: many
len: 15
d_gene: TRBD2
v_gene: TRBV9
j_gene: TRBJ2-3
CDR3aa: CASSVGASGTDTQYF
CDR3nt: TGTGCCAGCAGCGTAGGTGCTAGCGGGACGGATACGCAGTATTTT

abundance: medium-sized
len: 13
d_gene: TRBD1
v_gene: TRBV28
j_gene: TRBJ2-7
CDR3aa: CASSRGGPYEQYF
CDR3nt: TGTGCCAGCAGTAGAGGGGGCCCATACGAGCAGTACTTC

abundance: many
len: 13
d_gene: TRBD2
v_gene: TRBV29-1
j_gene: TRBJ2-7
CDR3aa: CSVEVIAGGEQYF
CDR3nt: TGCAGCGTTGAAGTTATAGCGGGGGGTGAGCAGTACTTC

abundance: many
len: 13
d_gene: TRBD1
v_gene: TRBV6-1
j_gene: TRBJ2-1
CDR3aa: CASRGTGSNEQFF
CDR3nt: TGTGCCAGCAGAGGGACAGGATCCAATGAGCAGTTCTTC

abundance: once
len: 13
d_gene: .
v_gene: TRBV7-2
j_gene: TRBJ2-2
CDR3aa: CASSLTQTGELFF
CDR3nt: TGTGCCAGCAGCTTAACCCAGACCGGGGAGCTGTTTTTT

abundance: once
len: 17
d_gene: TRBD1
v_gene: TRBV5-1
j_gene: TRBJ2-6
CDR3aa: CASSSGQGGPGANVLTF
CDR3nt: TGCGCCAGCAGCTCGGGACAGGGTGGTCCTGGGGCCAACGTCCTGACTTTC

abundance: .
len: 13
d_gene: .
v_gene: TRBV4-1
j_gene: TRBJ2-6
CDR3aa: CASSQGSVNVLTF
CDR3nt: TGCGCCAGCAGCCAGGGGAGTGTCAACGTCCTGACTTTC

abundance: .
len: 13
d_gene: .
v_gene: TRBV19
j_gene: TRBJ2-7
CDR3aa: CASSPPETYEQYF
CDR3nt: TGTGCCAGTAGTCCCCCGGAAACCTACGAGCAGTACTTC

abundance: .
len: 13
d_gene: .
v_gene: TRBV11-2
j_gene: TRBJ2-5
CDR3aa: CASRPQGLQTKYF
CDR3nt: TGTGCCAGCAGACCGCAGGGGTTACAGACCAAGTACTTC

abundance: medium-sized
len: 12
d_gene: .
v_gene: TRBV27
j_gene: TRBJ2-7
CDR3aa: CASSVRGTEQYF
CDR3nt: TGTGCCAGCAGTGTTAGGGGAACCGAGCAGTACTTC

abundance: few
len: 14
d_gene: .
v_gene: TRBV28
j_gene: TRBJ1-3
CDR3aa: CASKPWCSGNTIYF
CDR3nt: TGTGCCAGCAAACCTTGGTGTTCTGGAAACACCATATATTTT

abundance: few
len: 15
d_gene: TRBD2
v_gene: TRBV19
j_gene: TRBJ2-2
CDR3aa: CASKSGRVIDGELFF
CDR3nt: TGTGCCAGTAAGAGCGGGAGAGTTATAGACGGGGAGCTGTTTTTT

abundance: many
len: 13
d_gene: .
v_gene: TRBV6-1
j_gene: TRBJ2-1
CDR3aa: CASSVGTFGGRFF
CDR3nt: TGTGCCAGCAGTGTTGGGACGTTTGGAGGGCGGTTCTTC

abundance: many
len: 15
d_gene: TRBD2
v_gene: TRBV19
j_gene: TRBJ2-2
CDR3aa: CASSIDGRAAGELFF
CDR3nt: TGTGCCAGTAGTATAGACGGGAGGGCCGCCGGGGAGCTGTTTTTT

abundance: many
len: 17
d_gene: TRBD2
v_gene: TRBV7-6
j_gene: TRBJ2-4
CDR3aa: CASSRGLAGGGGNIQYF
CDR3nt: TGTGCCAGCAGCCGCGGACTAGCGGGAGGCGGAGGGAACATTCAGTACTTC

abundance: .
len: 15
d_gene: TRBD1
v_gene: TRBV6-1
j_gene: TRBJ1-2
CDR3aa: CASRSRQGARYGYTF
CDR3nt: TGTGCCAGCAGAAGTAGACAGGGGGCTCGCTATGGCTACACCTTC

abundance: few
len: 12
d_gene: .
v_gene: TRBV28
j_gene: TRBJ1-2
CDR3aa: CASSPRDYGYTF
CDR3nt: TGTGCCAGCAGTCCCCGGGACTATGGCTACACCTTC

abundance: .
len: 17
d_gene: .
v_gene: TRBV24-1
j_gene: TRBJ1-5
CDR3aa: CATSDRQGDYSNQPQHF
CDR3nt: TGTGCCACCAGTGATCGTCAGGGAGACTATAGCAATCAGCCCCAGCATTTT

abundance: medium-sized
len: 17
d_gene: TRBD2
v_gene: TRBV27
j_gene: TRBJ2-1
CDR3aa: CASRPQSAGGPYNEQFF
CDR3nt: TGTGCCAGCAGACCCCAATCAGCGGGAGGGCCCTACAATGAGCAGTTCTTC

abundance: .
len: 15
d_gene: .
v_gene: TRBV10-3
j_gene: TRBJ2-2
CDR3aa: CAISEGRTNTGELFF
CDR3nt: TGTGCCATCAGTGAGGGCCGGACGAACACCGGGGAGCTGTTTTTT

abundance: few
len: 14
d_gene: .
v_gene: TRBV12-3/TRBV12-4
j_gene: TRBJ1-6
CDR3aa: CASSLNGGNSPLHF
CDR3nt: TGTGCCAGCAGTTTAAATGGGGGGAATTCACCCCTCCACTTT

abundance: many
len: 13
d_gene: .
v_gene: TRBV7-6
j_gene: TRBJ2-7
CDR3aa: CASSAGRGYEQYF
CDR3nt: TGTGCCAGCAGCGCAGGCAGGGGCTACGAGCAGTACTTC

abundance: many
len: 14
d_gene: .
v_gene: TRBV27
j_gene: TRBJ1-4
CDR3aa: CASSLSPLEGKLFF
CDR3nt: TGTGCCAGCAGTTTATCCCCCCTGGAGGGAAAACTGTTTTTT

abundance: many
len: 11
d_gene: .
v_gene: TRBV7-9
j_gene: TRBJ1-1
CDR3aa: CASSLGTEAFF
CDR3nt: TGTGCCAGCAGCTTAGGCACTGAAGCTTTCTTT

abundance: .
len: 14
d_gene: TRBD2
v_gene: TRBV7-2
j_gene: TRBJ2-5
CDR3aa: CASRRLAGQETQYF
CDR3nt: TGTGCCAGCAGAAGACTAGCGGGGCAAGAGACCCAGTACTTC

abundance: many
len: 15
d_gene: TRBD2
v_gene: TRBV18
j_gene: TRBJ2-3
CDR3aa: CASSPGTSGLDTQYF
CDR3nt: TGTGCCAGCTCACCGGGGACTAGCGGCCTAGATACGCAGTATTTT

abundance: few
len: 15
d_gene: .
v_gene: TRBV6-4
j_gene: TRBJ2-3
CDR3aa: CAIIDSGALTDTQYF
CDR3nt: TGTGCCATCATTGACTCGGGGGCCCTCACAGATACGCAGTATTTT

abundance: .
len: 12
d_gene: .
v_gene: TRBV20-1
j_gene: TRBJ2-1
CDR3aa: CSARGNVREQFF
CDR3nt: TGCAGTGCTAGGGGCAACGTACGTGAGCAGTTCTTC

abundance: many
len: 14
d_gene: .
v_gene: TRBV9
j_gene: TRBJ1-1
CDR3aa: CASSVTTGSAEAFF
CDR3nt: TGTGCCAGCAGCGTAACCACAGGGTCCGCTGAAGCTTTCTTT

abundance: medium-sized
len: 18
d_gene: .
v_gene: TRBV6-6
j_gene: TRBJ2-2
CDR3aa: CASSYSLMQGTGAGELFF
CDR3nt: TGTGCCAGCAGTTATTCCCTGATGCAAGGGACTGGCGCCGGGGAGCTGTTTTTT

abundance: many
len: 15
d_gene: .
v_gene: TRBV30
j_gene: TRBJ1-1
CDR3aa: CAWRGLTGTNTEAFF
CDR3nt: TGTGCCTGGAGGGGCCTCACAGGGACGAACACTGAAGCTTTCTTT

abundance: many
len: 14
d_gene: TRBD1
v_gene: TRBV5-1
j_gene: TRBJ2-7
CDR3aa: CASSATGGSYEQYF
CDR3nt: TGCGCCAGCAGCGCCACAGGGGGGTCCTACGAGCAGTACTTC

abundance: .
len: 12
d_gene: TRBD1
v_gene: TRBV19
j_gene: TRBJ2-7
CDR3aa: CASMGQTYEQYF
CDR3nt: TGTGCCAGTATGGGACAGACCTACGAGCAGTACTTC

abundance: many
len: 12
d_gene: TRBD1
v_gene: TRBV7-9
j_gene: TRBJ1-1
CDR3aa: CASSNRGAEAFF
CDR3nt: TGTGCCAGCAGTAACAGGGGTGCTGAAGCTTTCTTT

abundance: many
len: 14
d_gene: .
v_gene: TRBV12-3/TRBV12-4
j_gene: TRBJ1-1
CDR3aa: CASRRAQGFTEAFF
CDR3nt: TGTGCCAGCAGACGCGCACAGGGTTTCACTGAAGCTTTCTTT

abundance: .
len: 15
d_gene: .
v_gene: TRBV20-1
j_gene: TRBJ2-7
CDR3aa: CSATPTAGLNYEQYF
CDR3nt: TGCAGTGCTACCCCTACCGCCGGCCTGAACTACGAGCAGTACTTC

abundance: few
len: 11
d_gene: .
v_gene: TRBV2
j_gene: TRBJ2-1
CDR3aa: CTSSEAGYKFF
CDR3nt: TGTACCAGCAGTGAAGCAGGGTATAAGTTCTTC

abundance: many
len: 15
d_gene: TRBD2
v_gene: TRBV4-3
j_gene: TRBJ2-3
CDR3aa: CASSQGAGARDTQYF
CDR3nt: TGCGCCAGCAGCCAAGGCGCGGGAGCTAGAGATACGCAGTATTTT